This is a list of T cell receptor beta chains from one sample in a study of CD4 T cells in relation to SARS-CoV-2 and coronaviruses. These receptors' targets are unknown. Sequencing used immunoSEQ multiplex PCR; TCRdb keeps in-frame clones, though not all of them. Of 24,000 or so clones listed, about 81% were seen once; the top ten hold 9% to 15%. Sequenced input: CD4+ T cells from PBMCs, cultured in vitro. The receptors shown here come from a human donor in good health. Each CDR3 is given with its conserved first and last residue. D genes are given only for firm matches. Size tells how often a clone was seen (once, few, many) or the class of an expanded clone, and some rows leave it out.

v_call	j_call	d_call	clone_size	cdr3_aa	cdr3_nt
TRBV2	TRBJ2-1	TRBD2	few	CASSEWTSGIYNEQFF	TGTGCCAGCAGTGAGTGGACTAGCGGGATCTACAATGAGCAGTTCTTC
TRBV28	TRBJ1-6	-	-	CASSFFRGVNNSPLHF	TGTGCCAGCAGTTTTTTTCGGGGGGTCAACAATTCACCCCTCCACTTT
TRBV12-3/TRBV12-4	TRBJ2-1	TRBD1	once	CASGQGSYNEQFF	TGTGCCAGTGGACAGGGGTCCTACAATGAGCAGTTCTTC
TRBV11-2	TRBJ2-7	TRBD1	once	CASSPPTGTGRYEQYF	TGTGCCAGCAGCCCCCCGACGGGGACAGGCCGCTACGAGCAGTACTTC
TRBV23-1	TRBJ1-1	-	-	CASKRLKWGTEAFF	TGCGCCAGCAAAAGACTGAAGTGGGGGACTGAAGCTTTCTTT
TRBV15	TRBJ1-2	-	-	CATSTGVTASRGYTF	TGTGCCACCAGCACCGGGGTTACTGCGAGCAGGGGCTACACCTTC
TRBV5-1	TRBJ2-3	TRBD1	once	CASSSQGASDNTQYF	TGCGCCAGCAGCTCACAGGGGGCGAGTGATAATACGCAGTATTTT
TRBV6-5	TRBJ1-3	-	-	CASRKKGAGNTIYF	TGTGCCAGCAGAAAAAAAGGGGCTGGAAACACCATATATTTT
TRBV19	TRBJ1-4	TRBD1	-	CASSARTGDEKLFF	TGTGCCAGTAGTGCCCGGACAGGAGATGAAAAACTGTTTTTT
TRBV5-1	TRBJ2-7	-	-	CASSEGLIPTRSYEQYF	TGCGCCAGCAGCGAGGGATTAATACCTACAAGGTCCTACGAGCAGTACTTC
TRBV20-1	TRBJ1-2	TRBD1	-	CSATRGQTYTF	TGCAGTGCTACCCGGGGACAGACCTACACCTTC
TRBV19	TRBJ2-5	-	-	CASSTPMTYLGETQYF	TGTGCCAGTAGTACCCCGATGACATATTTGGGAGAGACCCAGTACTTC
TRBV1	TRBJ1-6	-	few	CTSSQDQAPLHF	TGCACCAGCAGCCAAGATCAGGCACCCCTCCACTTT
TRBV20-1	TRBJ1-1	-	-	CSASLGGGGTEAFF	TGCAGTGCTAGTTTGGGGGGCGGTGGCACTGAAGCTTTCTTT
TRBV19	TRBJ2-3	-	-	CASSISPGEDTQYF	TGTGCCAGTAGTATCAGCCCAGGGGAAGATACGCAGTATTTT
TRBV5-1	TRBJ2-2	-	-	CASSLGQNTGELFF	TGCGCCAGCAGCTTGGGGCAGAACACCGGGGAGCTGTTTTTT
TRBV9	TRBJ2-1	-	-	CASSVGGTTSYNEQFF	TGTGCCAGCAGCGTAGGTGGGACCACCTCCTACAATGAGCAGTTCTTC
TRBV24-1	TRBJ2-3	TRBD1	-	CATSDSQTGGYTQYF	TGTGCCACCAGTGATTCCCAGACAGGGGGATATACGCAGTATTTT
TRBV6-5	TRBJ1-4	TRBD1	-	CASSSGGNNEKLFF	TGTGCCAGCAGTTCAGGGGGGAATAATGAAAAACTGTTTTTT
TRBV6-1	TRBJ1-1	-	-	CASSEAWQSNTEAFF	TGTGCCAGCAGTGAAGCCTGGCAGTCGAACACTGAAGCTTTCTTT
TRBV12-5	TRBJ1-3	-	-	CASGLDNRRNTIYF	TGTGCTAGTGGTCTAGACAACCGGAGAAACACCATATATTTT
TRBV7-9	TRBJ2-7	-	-	CASSQDIGEQYF	TGTGCCAGCAGCCAGGATATAGGTGAACAGTACTTC
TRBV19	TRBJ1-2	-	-	CASSSKGPPPNYGYTF	TGTGCCAGTAGCTCCAAGGGGCCGCCACCTAACTATGGCTACACCTTC
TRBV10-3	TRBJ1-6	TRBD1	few	CAITRDRDSPLHF	TGTGCCATCACCCGGGACAGGGATTCACCCCTCCACTTT
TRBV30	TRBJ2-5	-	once	CACSPGEETQYF	TGTGCCTGTAGCCCAGGGGAGGAGACCCAGTACTTC
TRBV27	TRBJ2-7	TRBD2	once	CASSFGLAGAEQYF	TGTGCCAGCAGTTTCGGGCTAGCGGGAGCCGAGCAGTACTTC
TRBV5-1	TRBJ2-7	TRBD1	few	CASSLLGTGFDEQYF	TGCGCCAGCAGCCTCCTCGGGACAGGGTTCGACGAGCAGTACTTC
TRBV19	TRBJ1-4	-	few	CASRHQGEYEKLFF	TGTGCCAGTAGGCACCAGGGTGAATATGAAAAACTGTTTTTT
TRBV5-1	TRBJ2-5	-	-	CASSLRSGLWSQETQYF	TGCGCCAGCAGCTTGCGTTCGGGGCTTTGGTCCCAAGAGACCCAGTACTTC
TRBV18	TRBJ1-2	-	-	CASSPGTDRYGYTF	TGTGCCAGCTCACCAGGGACGGACCGCTATGGCTACACCTTC
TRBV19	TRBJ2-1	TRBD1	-	CASSIGQGDEQFF	TGTGCCAGTAGTATAGGACAGGGGGATGAGCAGTTCTTC
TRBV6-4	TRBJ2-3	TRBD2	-	CASSDGFGLAGVDTQYF	TGTGCCAGCAGTGACGGATTCGGACTAGCGGGAGTTGATACGCAGTATTTT
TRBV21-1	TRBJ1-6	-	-	CASSSGGFSPLHF	TGTGCCAGCAGCTCCGGGGGTTTTTCACCCCTCCACTTT
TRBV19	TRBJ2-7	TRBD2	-	CASSRIAGGSDYEQYF	TGTGCCAGTAGTAGAATAGCGGGAGGGTCGGATTACGAGCAGTACTTC
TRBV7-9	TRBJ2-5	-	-	CASSPRGDTLRGTQYF	TGTGCCAGCAGCCCAAGGGGGGACACCCTTCGAGGGACCCAGTACTTC
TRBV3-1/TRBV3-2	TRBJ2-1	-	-	CASSHSGEQFF	TGTGCCAGCAGCCACAGCGGGGAGCAGTTCTTC
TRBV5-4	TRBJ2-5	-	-	CASGKSGEYQETQYF	TGTGCCAGCGGAAAGTCAGGGGAATACCAAGAGACCCAGTACTTC
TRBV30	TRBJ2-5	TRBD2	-	CACSGGGQETQYF	TGTGCCTGTTCGGGAGGAGGGCAAGAGACCCAGTACTTC
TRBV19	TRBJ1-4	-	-	CASMDPGSNEKLFF	TGTGCCAGTATGGATCCAGGGTCTAATGAAAAACTGTTTTTT
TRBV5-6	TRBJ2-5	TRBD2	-	CASSGGLAGGNQETQYF	TGTGCCAGCAGCGGGGGACTAGCGGGAGGCAACCAAGAGACCCAGTACTTC
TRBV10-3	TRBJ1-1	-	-	CAIKVIGLNTEAFF	TGTGCCATCAAGGTCATTGGGCTGAACACTGAAGCTTTCTTT